This entry lists 20 T cell receptor beta chains sequenced from one sample in a study of cytomegalovirus exposure and HLA in healthy donors. Primers for the PCR totalled 60 Vbeta and 13 Jbeta. Data came from immunoSEQ multiplex PCR; TCRdb stores just in-frame clones and leaves some out. The table lists more than 100,000 clones, 75% to 85% of them singletons. Sequenced material: PBMCs. These receptors all come from a woman aged 45-65 years in good health and CMV-seropositive.

The J gene is TRBJ2-3, the V gene TRBV30; maybe TRBD2 (5 bases). Trimming pared 2 bases from V and 4 bases from J, leaving 22 bases between. Germline loops: CDR1 GTSNPN, CDR2 SVGIG (reference sequence). This CDR3 contains 17 residues. CDR3 sequence: CAWSLSWAGLRPDTQYF. As DNA, the CDR3 is TGTGCCTGGAGTTTGAGTTGGGCGGGTCTACGGCCAGATACGCAGTATTTT.

The J gene is TRBJ2-1, the V gene TRBV7-3; 10 bases match TRBD2. The V and J ends lost 5 bases and 8 bases, in that order; junction bases with no gene match: 9. The CDR3 is 15 amino acids. Looked up from germline, CDR1 is SGHTA and CDR2 is FQGTGA. The CDR3 here is CASSPSGRAGDEQFF. CDR3 coding DNA: TGTGCCAGCAGCCCCAGCGGGAGGGCCGGCGATGAGCAGTTCTTC.

This sequence joins TRBV15 and TRBJ2-5, with 7 bases identical to TRBD1. The DNA matches TRBJ2-7 better at its end, which makes the J call doubtful. Germline V gene sequence: CDR1 LNHNV, CDR2 YYDKDF (reference sequence). There are 15 residues in the CDR3. The CDR3 sequence is CATSSRQGNLYEQYF. CDR3 nucleotide sequence: TGTGCCACCAGCAGTCGACAGGGCAACTTGTACGAGCAGTACTTC.

The V and J genes are TRBV30 and TRBJ1-2; a weak D match, TRBD1 (6 bases). This CDR3 is built from 15 residues. Germline V gives CDR1 GTSNPN, CDR2 SVGIG (reference sequence). V was shortened by 7 bases and J by 3 bases, with 21 bases between the two germline ends. For the CDR3, the DNA is TGTGCCTCCTCCTTGCTTCAGGGGATCGACTATGGCTACACCTTC. This encodes CASSLLQGIDYGYTF. Together with reference TRBV30 and TRBJ1-2, the CDR3 gives the full variable domain: SQTIHQWPATLVQPVGSPLSLECTVEGTSNPNLYWYRQAAGRGLQLLFYSVGIGQISSEVPQNLSASRPQDRQFILSSKKLLLSDSGFYLCASSLLQGIDYGYTFGSGTRLTVV.

The chain joins TRBV11-1 to TRBJ2-3; D remains unclear. Germline values: CDR1 SGHAT, CDR2 FQDESV (reference sequence). This CDR3 contains 15 residues. The germline V and J ends were trimmed by 0 bases and 0 bases, with 7 bases remaining between them. This CDR3 reads CASSLALESTDTQYF. Here the CDR3 DNA reads TGTGCCAGCAGCTTAGCCCTGGAGAGCACAGATACGCAGTATTTT. The full variable domain, rest sourced from reference TRBV11-1 and TRBJ2-3, is EAEVAQSPRYKITEKSQAVAFWCDPISGHATLYWYRQILGQGPELLVQFQDESVVDDSQLPKDRFSAERLKGVDSTLKIQPAELGDSAMYLCASSLALESTDTQYFGPGTRLTVL.

The rearrangement links TRBV19 to TRBJ1-1, with a weak D call TRBD1 (6 bases). This CDR3 has 14 amino acids. Germline values: CDR1 LNHDA, CDR2 SQIVND (reference sequence). Trimming removed 5 bases from V and 9 bases from J, with 19 bases in between. The CDR3 reads CASSLDALQGKAFF. The CDR3 nucleotides read TGTGCCAGTAGTCTCGATGCCTTGCAGGGGAAAGCTTTCTTT.

The chain joins TRBV6-5 to TRBJ1-1; TRBD1 matches at 10 bases. The CDR3 spans 13 residues. V dropped 6 bases and J dropped 11; count of bases not matched to a gene: 9. Germline CDR1 MNHEY, CDR2 SVGAGI. The CDR3 protein is CASSPTGGAKAFF. CDR3 DNA sequence: TGTGCCAGCAGCCCGACAGGGGGCGCAAAGGCTTTCTTT.

This chain links TRBV15 with TRBJ2-2, with D perhaps matching TRBD1 (6 bases). In germline, CDR1 is LNHNV, CDR2 YYDKDF (reference sequence). V was clipped by 4 bases and J by 4 bases, with 10 bases between them. The CDR3 is made up of 14 amino acids. The CDR3 DNA sequence: TGTGCCACCAGCACAGGACAGCGCACCGGGGAGCTGTTTTTT. It translates to CATSTGQRTGELFF.

This clone was recorded a few times. The chain is built from TRBV28 and TRBJ1-2, with 7 bases that match TRBD1. With V trimmed by 5 bases and J by 3 bases, 6 bases remained unmatched. Per the germline V gene, CDR1 is MDHEN and CDR2 is SYDVKM. The CDR3 length is 14 residues. CDR3 residues: CASSLGDRYYGYTF. CDR3 DNA: TGTGCCAGCAGTCTGGGGGACAGATACTATGGCTACACCTTC.

This clone occurred once. The chain couples TRBV9 to TRBJ1-1; D gene unclear. CDR3 length equals 16 residues. The germline V gene has CDR1 SGDLS and CDR2 YYNGEE. V lost 0 bases, J lost 0 bases, and 12 bases lay in between. CDR3 sequence reads: CASSVGAGSLNTEAFF. CDR3 nucleotide sequence: TGTGCCAGCAGCGTAGGAGCGGGCTCCTTGAACACTGAAGCTTTCTTT.

V is TRBV7-3 and J is TRBJ2-3; 8 bases are a match to TRBD2. The CDR3 consists of 15 residues. Germline-derived CDR1 and CDR2 are SGHTA and FQGTGA. V lost 6 bases and J lost 3; bases outside the gene matches: 8. For the CDR3, the DNA is TGTGCCAGCAGTTCGGCTGGCGGGGGGACAGATACGCAGTATTTT. Translation: CASSSAGGGTDTQYF.

This clone has just one count. V gene TRBV7-9 combines with J gene TRBJ1-1, with TRBD1 matching 7 bases. The CDR3 loop spans 17 amino acids. Germline V gene data show CDR1 as SEHNR and CDR2 as FQNEAQ (reference sequence). V was pared by 5 bases and J by 5 bases, with 17 bases of the junction left unmatched. CDR3 sequence reads: CASSGARGTVIDTEAFF. The CDR3 nucleotides read TGTGCCAGCAGCGGAGCCCGCGGGACAGTAATTGATACTGAAGCTTTCTTT.

This clone occurred once. The chain joins TRBV28 to TRBJ1-5; D possibly corresponds to TRBD1 (5 bases). CDR1 MDHEN and CDR2 SYDVKM come from the germline V gene. Trimming pared 6 bases from V and 6 bases from J, leaving 15 bases between. The CDR3 consists of 14 residues. The CDR3 DNA sequence: TGTGCCAGCAGAACCGCAGGGTTAGGTCAGCCCCAGCATTTT. Protein: CASRTAGLGQPQHF.

V and J are TRBV5-1 and TRBJ2-5; 12 bases agree with TRBD2. V dropped 2 bases and J dropped 2; count of bases not matched to a gene: 1. The CDR3 covers 15 residues. Germline V gene lookup returns CDR1 SGHRS and CDR2 YFSETQ. CDR3 loop: CASSFLAGGQETQYF. CDR3 DNA: TGCGCCAGCAGCTTCCTAGCGGGGGGGCAAGAGACCCAGTACTTC.

The CDR3, as DNA: TGCGCCAGCAGCCAGTTCTCCGGGACACCTCTCTACGAGCAGTACTTC. Its protein product is CASSQFSGTPLYEQYF. The rearrangement links TRBV4-1 to TRBJ2-7; a weak D match, TRBD1 (6 bases). The germline V gene encodes CDR1 MGHRA and CDR2 YSYEKL. V gave up 3 bases and J gave up 3 bases, with 18 bases separating them. CDR3 length: 16 residues.

The rearrangement uses TRBV6-5 and TRBJ2-7, with D possibly TRBD1 on 6 matching bases. In germline, CDR1 is MNHEY, CDR2 SVGAGI. Trimming took off 10 bases at V and 1 base at J, with 17 bases between the two ends. The CDR3 runs 14 residues. The CDR3 DNA sequence: TGTGCCAACTTACAGGGTAGGGTGTCCTACGAGCAGTACTTC. Its protein is CANLQGRVSYEQYF.

J is TRBJ1-1 and V is TRBV28; weak D call: TRBD1 (6 bases). Germline CDR1 reads MDHEN; CDR2 reads SYDVKM. CDR3 length: 15 amino acids. Between the trimmed V and J ends, which lost 3 bases and 7 bases, there was a span of 18 bases. This CDR3 reads CASSFQTPTQGEAFF. The CDR3, as DNA: TGTGCCAGCAGTTTTCAAACTCCGACACAGGGTGAAGCTTTCTTT.

This rearrangement joins TRBV28 to TRBJ2-4, with 7 bases fitting TRBD2. After removal of 5 bases from V and 0 bases from J, the junction contained 7 bases not matched to a gene. This CDR3 has 16 residues. Germline V gives CDR1 MDHEN, CDR2 SYDVKM. CDR3 nucleotide sequence: TGTGCCAGCAGTAGCGGGGCCACCCTAGCCAAAAACATTCAGTACTTC. Amino acids: CASSSGATLAKNIQYF.

Remarks on this clone: A read error is likely here: a far larger clone is one base away. Other nucleotide sequences in the sample specify the same CDR3. The rearrangement joins TRBV6-1 to TRBJ1-5; TRBD1 matches at 7 bases. Germline V CDR1 and CDR2: MNHNS, SASEGT. This CDR3 region has 17 residues. CDR3 sequence: CASSDFRDKGADQPQHF. The DNA of the CDR3 is TGTGCCAGCAGTGACTTTCGGGATAAGGGGGCGGATCAGCCCCAGCATTTC.

V is TRBV19 and J is TRBJ2-7; TRBD2 might be the D (5 bases). CDR3 length equals 16 residues. Germline V gene data show CDR1 as LNHDA and CDR2 as SQIVND (reference sequence). The V end was cut by 2 bases, the J end by 2 bases, with 16 bases between. CDR3 bases: TGTGCCAGTAGTATAAGCATGGGTAGCGCACCCTACGAGCAGTACTTC. Protein sequence: CASSISMGSAPYEQYF.